This TCR beta chain was sequenced for a study of shared clonotypes between healthy human individuals. It was at deep level that the assay was run. Profiling relied on immunoSEQ multiplex PCR, and the TCRdb table lists in-frame clones only, not all of them. The sample consists of approximately 500,000 clones, more than 65% of them appearing once. Per germline, CDR1 SGHVS and CDR2 FNYEAQ. There are 13 residues in the CDR3. The ends were cut back, 2 bases at V and 4 bases at J, with 8 bases in the middle. Samples left unsorted employed some 95 million PBMCs for genomic DNA. The sequenced sample was PBMCs. The V gene is TRBV7-6, the J gene TRBJ2-5; D remains unclear. The clonotype comes from a middle-aged woman in good health. Some clones in this sample may be carry-over from other donors' samples. The CDR3 region has the DNA TGTGCCAGCAGCTTACCGGTGGGAGAGACCCAGTACTTC. Protein: CASSLPVGETQYF.